The rows below give T cell receptor beta chains drawn from one sample of a study of blood T cell repertoires in COVID-19. Sequencing used immunoSEQ multiplex PCR; TCRdb keeps in-frame clones, though not all of them. The sample has hundreds of thousands of clones, about 87% seen once. Sequenced sample: peripheral blood. The receptors were sampled from a woman in her forties who had recovered from COVID-19. Each CDR3 is given with its conserved first and last residue. Fields, in order: clone size, V gene, D gene, J gene, CDR3 DNA, CDR3 protein. D genes are given only for firm matches. Only part of the rows carry a size: once, few, many, or a class if the clone is expanded.

.,TRBV5-6,TRBD1,TRBJ2-1,TGTGCCAGCAGCTTGGGACAGGGGGCAAGGGAGCAGTTCTTC,CASSLGQGAREQFF
.,TRBV29-1,.,TRBJ1-4,TGCAGCGTTGCCGGGGGGCGGACTAATGAAAAACTGTTTTTT,CSVAGGRTNEKLFF
.,TRBV9,TRBD1,TRBJ2-2,TGTGCCAGCAGCGCTCGGCGAAGGGGGCACACCGGGGAGCTGTTTTTT,CASSARRRGHTGELFF
.,TRBV6-2/TRBV6-3,.,TRBJ2-7,TGTGCCAGCAGCCACGGGGCCTACGAGCAGTACTTC,CASSHGAYEQYF
.,TRBV7-2,.,TRBJ2-3,TGTGCCAGCAGCCCAAGGACAGCAAGTACAGATACGCAGTATTTT,CASSPRTASTDTQYF
.,TRBV9,TRBD2,TRBJ2-2,TGTGCCAGCAGCGTAGAGGGGAGGGGAACCAGGGACACCGGGGAGCTGTTTTTT,CASSVEGRGTRDTGELFF
.,TRBV5-6,TRBD1,TRBJ1-5,TGTGCCAGCAGCTTGGTTCCAGGGGGGAGCAATCAGCCCCAGCATTTT,CASSLVPGGSNQPQHF
.,TRBV6-5,.,TRBJ2-7,TGTGCCAGCACCGAACGGCGGTTTGGCGAGCAGTACTTC,CASTERRFGEQYF
few,TRBV29-1,TRBD1,TRBJ1-5,TGCAGCGCCCGGGACAGCCCGAATCAGCCCCAGCATTTT,CSARDSPNQPQHF
.,TRBV15,TRBD2,TRBJ2-7,TGTGCCACCAGCGGGGACGGGGGGTACGAGCAGTACTTC,CATSGDGGYEQYF
.,TRBV4-2,.,TRBJ1-2,TGTGCCAGCAGCCAAGAGAGTTTCTATGGCTACACCTTC,CASSQESFYGYTF
.,TRBV2,TRBD1,TRBJ1-2,TGTGCCAGCAGGGACAGGGGGGATGGCTACACCTTC,CASRDRGDGYTF
.,TRBV12-3/TRBV12-4,TRBD1,TRBJ2-6,TGTGCCAGCAGCCGACAGGGTGGGTTCGTCCTGACTTTC,CASSRQGGFVLTF
few,TRBV4-1,.,TRBJ1-4,TGCGCCAGCAGCCAAGTTAGCCTAACATTGGCTAATGAAAAACTGTTTTTT,CASSQVSLTLANEKLFF
.,TRBV7-9,.,TRBJ1-5,TGTGCCAGCAGCTTATGGGCAGGGGTTGGAAATCAGCCCCAGCATTTT,CASSLWAGVGNQPQHF
.,TRBV6-1,.,TRBJ1-6,TGTGCCAGCAGTGAAGCTTCACTCTATAATTCACCCCTCCACTTT,CASSEASLYNSPLHF
.,TRBV10-2,TRBD2,TRBJ2-3,TGCGCCAGCAGAGGGGGACTAGCGGGGGCCTATACGCAGTATTTT,CASRGGLAGAYTQYF
.,TRBV15,.,TRBJ1-4,TGTGCCACCAGAAGGGCAGGGACTAATGAAAAACTGTTTTTT,CATRRAGTNEKLFF
.,TRBV18,.,TRBJ1-3,TGTGCCAGCTCACCCAGGCCCCGACAGGATTCGATTGGGAACACCATATATTTT,CASSPRPRQDSIGNTIYF
.,TRBV20-1,.,TRBJ1-2,TGCAGTGGAGGAGGGAACTATGGCTACACCTTC,CSGGGNYGYTF
.,TRBV2,.,TRBJ1-6,TGTGCCAGCAGTGAATTGGGGGGGAGGTCGGATTCACCCCTCCACTTT,CASSELGGRSDSPLHF
.,TRBV19,TRBD1,TRBJ1-6,TGTGCCAGTAGTATCTGGGCAGGGGGAGATTCACCCCTCCACTTT,CASSIWAGGDSPLHF
.,TRBV5-1,TRBD1,TRBJ1-4,TGCGCCAGCAGCGTGGGACAGGGGGCGGAAAAACTGTTTTTT,CASSVGQGAEKLFF
once,TRBV5-8,.,TRBJ1-1,TGTGCCAGCAGCTTGTTCCCAGGGGAAGGCTACACTGAAGCTTTCTTT,CASSLFPGEGYTEAFF
once,TRBV6-1,.,TRBJ1-6,TGTGCCAGCAGTGAAATCGGCGCGCGGTCCTATAATTCACCCCTCCACTTT,CASSEIGARSYNSPLHF
.,TRBV7-9,TRBD1,TRBJ1-2,TGTGCCAGCAGCAGGGACAGAGATGGCTACACCTTC,CASSRDRDGYTF
.,TRBV27,.,TRBJ1-4,TGTGCCAGCCGGCAGGGAGGCGAAAAACTGTTTTTT,CASRQGGEKLFF
once,TRBV27,TRBD1,TRBJ1-1,TGTGCCAGCAGTTTAGGTGGGACAGGGAGACCTGAAGCTTTCTTT,CASSLGGTGRPEAFF
.,TRBV27,.,TRBJ2-7,TGTGCCAGCAGTTTATACGCGGGGGCCGAGCAGTACTTC,CASSLYAGAEQYF
few,TRBV5-8,.,TRBJ1-1,TGTGCCAGCAGCTATCAGACAGGCGCGAACACTGAAGCTTTCTTT,CASSYQTGANTEAFF
.,TRBV7-9,.,TRBJ1-1,TGTGCCAGCAGCTTAGAAAGCCAGGGGGCTTTCTTT,CASSLESQGAFF
few,TRBV2,.,TRBJ1-6,TGTGCCAGCAGTGCGGAACAGGTCGACAATTCACCCCTCCACTTT,CASSAEQVDNSPLHF
.,TRBV7-2,.,TRBJ1-2,TGTGCCAGCAGCTCGGGACTGTGGAACTATGGCTACACCTTC,CASSSGLWNYGYTF
.,TRBV2,TRBD1,TRBJ1-1,TGTGCCAGCAGTGAGGGGACAGGGGGCATTCGAGCTTTCTTT,CASSEGTGGIRAFF
.,TRBV7-2,.,TRBJ1-5,TGTGCCAGCAGCACCTGGGGGGATAGCAATCAGCCCCAGCATTTT,CASSTWGDSNQPQHF
.,TRBV6-5,TRBD1,TRBJ2-7,TGTGCCAGCAGTATGGACAGGGGGCGCCGCGAGCAGTACTTC,CASSMDRGRREQYF
.,TRBV7-8,TRBD1,TRBJ2-7,TGTGCCAGCAGCTTAACTGATGCGGTGACAGGGAAGGGCGAGCAGTACTTC,CASSLTDAVTGKGEQYF
few,TRBV19,.,TRBJ1-2,TGTGCCAGTAGTATTAGTGGGCAGGGTAACTATGGCTACACCTTC,CASSISGQGNYGYTF
.,TRBV6-5,.,TRBJ2-3,TGTGCCAGCAGCCGTTTTAGAGATACGCAGTATTTT,CASSRFRDTQYF
.,TRBV5-1,.,TRBJ2-7,TGCGCCAGCAGCCCGGGGGCCTACGAGCAGTACTTC,CASSPGAYEQYF
.,TRBV6-5,.,TRBJ2-1,TGTGCCAGCAGTTCCCAGTACAATGAGCAGTTCTTC,CASSSQYNEQFF
.,TRBV7-3,.,TRBJ2-4,TGTGCCAGCAGCCCCCCGGGGGGCCCTTCCAAAAACATTCAGTACTTC,CASSPPGGPSKNIQYF
.,TRBV10-1,TRBD1,TRBJ1-1,TGCGCCAGCCCAAGTAGACAGGGGGCGAACACTGAAGCTTTCTTT,CASPSRQGANTEAFF
few,TRBV18,TRBD2,TRBJ2-5,TGTGCCAGCTCACCTCCAGGGACTACCGCGGGGGAGACCCAGTACTTC,CASSPPGTTAGETQYF
.,TRBV3-1/TRBV3-2,.,TRBJ1-5,TGTGCCAGCAGCCAAGACAGGGTTGATCAGCCCCAGCATTTT,CASSQDRVDQPQHF
.,TRBV5-6,.,TRBJ2-6,TGTGCCAGCAGCTTGGACAGGTCCTATTTTTCTGGGGCCAACGTCCTGACTTTC,CASSLDRSYFSGANVLTF
.,TRBV27,TRBD2,TRBJ2-7,TGTGCCAGCAGTCCGCGGGGGGGGAGCTACGAGCAGTACTTC,CASSPRGGSYEQYF
.,TRBV29-1,TRBD1,TRBJ2-1,TGCAGCGTTGAATGGGGAGGACAGGGCCCCAGGGCCTACAATGAGCAGTTCTTC,CSVEWGGQGPRAYNEQFF
.,TRBV5-1,.,TRBJ1-2,TGCGCCAGCAGCTTGAGTTGGAGGGAGACAAATGGCTACACCTTC,CASSLSWRETNGYTF
once,TRBV10-3,TRBD1,TRBJ1-2,TGTGCCATCAGTGAGTGGACAGGGGCTAACTATGGCTACACCTTC,CAISEWTGANYGYTF
.,TRBV5-1,.,TRBJ2-3,TGCGCCAGCAGCTTGTTGCCAGACACAGATACGCAGTATTTT,CASSLLPDTDTQYF
once,TRBV27,TRBD1,TRBJ2-2,TGTGCCAGCAGCTCGACAGGGGGAGGCGGGGAGCTGTTTTTT,CASSSTGGGGELFF
.,TRBV18,.,TRBJ1-6,TGTGCCAGCTCACCATTCGGGCCGACTACTCCCCTCCACTTT,CASSPFGPTTPLHF
.,TRBV2,TRBD1,TRBJ1-1,TGTGCCAGCACCACCGGACAGGGAAACACTGAAGCTTTCTTT,CASTTGQGNTEAFF